The 26 T cell receptor beta chains reported below all come from one sample, sequenced in a study of T cells in Graves' hyperthyroidism and ophthalmopathy. Researchers amplified the TCR beta CDR3 regions from RNA transcripts. When the TCR CDR3 underwent first-round RT-PCR, the HTBI primer set was used. TCRdb reprocessed the multiplex PCR reads via MiXCR and lists one record per CDR3 protein. The data contain about 560,000 distinct CDR3 sequences, 35% to 55% of them singletons. The sample comprised peripheral blood or thyroid tissue (not recorded which). All receptors derive from a woman aged 18-35 years with Graves' hyperthyroidism.

The CDR3 DNA is TGTGCCAGCAGTGCAGGAAGGGCAGGGCATAGCAATCAGCCCCAGCATTTT. It yields the protein CASSAGRAGHSNQPQHF. The chain has TRBV25-1 and TRBJ1-5, with D maybe TRBD1 (5 bases). With 4 bases removed from V and 0 bases from J, the gap between germline ends came to 16 bases. This CDR3 is 17 amino acids long. CDR1 is MGHDK and CDR2 is SYGVNS in the germline V gene.

The chain has TRBV7-9 and TRBJ1-1; 9 nucleotides agree with TRBD1. V shed 10 bases and J 4 bases; nucleotides not matched to a gene: 7. This CDR3 region has 13 residues. Germline V lookup: CDR1 SEHNR, CDR2 FQNEAQ (reference sequence). The CDR3 bases are TGTGCCACCCAGGGGACAGGGAGCACTGAAGCTTTCTTT. Translating gives CATQGTGSTEAFF.

The chain links TRBV15 to TRBJ1-2; D gene unclear. CDR1 and CDR2 from the germline V gene are LNHNV and YYDKDF (reference sequence). The CDR3 sequence is 15 residues long. Between the trimmed V and J ends, which lost 3 bases and 7 bases, there was a span of 18 bases. CDR3 DNA: TGTGCCACCAGCAGTGAGTCAAGGGAGCTAGCTGGCTACACCTTC. Amino acid sequence: CATSSESRELAGYTF.

This clonotype was recorded a few times. The V call is TRBV24-1, the J call TRBJ1-1, with a possible D match to TRBD1 (6 bases). The germline V and J ends were trimmed by 9 bases and 1 base, with 11 bases remaining between them. Germline V gene data show CDR1 as KGHDR and CDR2 as SFDVKD. The CDR3 spans 13 residues. The CDR3 DNA follows: TGTGCCACCGGGACAAGCGAGAACACTGAAGCTTTCTTT. This translates into CATGTSENTEAFF.

This clonotype has just a few counts. The chain employs TRBV20-1 and TRBJ1-4, with D uncertain. Germline lookup yields CDR1 DFQATT and CDR2 SNEGSKA (reference sequence). The length of the CDR3 is 13 residues. Trimming took 3 bases from V and 8 from J, leaving 13 bases between them. CDR3 protein: CSASWRVSEKLFF. The CDR3 nucleotides read TGCAGTGCTAGTTGGAGGGTGTCCGAAAAACTGTTTTTT.

The chain joins TRBV15 to TRBJ2-7; TRBD2 might be the D (6 bases). This CDR3 region has 14 residues. Germline values: CDR1 LNHNV, CDR2 YYDKDF (reference sequence). Trimming shortened V by 0 bases and J by 6 bases, and 12 bases separated the two germline ends. The DNA of the CDR3 is TGTGCCACCAGCAGAGAGGTGGGGGACTTCGAGCAGTACTTC. Translation: CATSREVGDFEQYF.

Regarding this clonotype: Mismatch with germline at one junction end may stem from a read error. This chain links TRBV29-1 with TRBJ1-5; TRBD1 agrees at 8 bases. Germline CDR1 and CDR2: SQVTM and ANQGSEA. The CDR3 length is 16 residues. In nucleotides, the CDR3 is TGTGCCAGCAGCTTAGGAACGGGACAGGCCAATCAGCCCCAGCATTTT. This translates into CASSLGTGQANQPQHF. Full variable domain (remainder filled in from reference TRBV29-1 and TRBJ1-5): SAVISQKPSRDICQRGTSLTIQCQVDSQVTMMFWYRQQPGQSLTLIATANQGSEATYESGFVIDKFPISRPNLTFSTLTVSNMSPEDSSIYLCASSLGTGQANQPQHFGDGTRLSIL.

This clonotype was detected many times. CDR3 amino acids: CASSLSGYEQYF. Here the CDR3 DNA reads TGTGCCAGCAGCCTCAGCGGGTACGAGCAGTACTTC. The rearrangement links TRBV7-9 to TRBJ2-7, with D maybe TRBD2 (6 bases). Germline CDR1 is SEHNR and CDR2 is FQNEAQ (reference sequence). This CDR3 is 12 amino acids long. V shed 5 bases and J shed 4 bases, with 9 bases lying between them.

In the case of this clonotype: The junction departs from the called germline gene at one end, perhaps through a read error. The chain uses TRBV7-3 and TRBJ2-7, with D maybe TRBD1 (6 bases). This CDR3 has 12 residues. The germline V gene encodes CDR1 SGHTA and CDR2 FQGTGA. The CDR3 spells CASSLTGDTNSF. CDR3 nucleotide sequence: TGTGCCAGCAGCTTAACAGGGGACACCAACTCCTTC.

This clonotype was recorded many times. This chain connects TRBV7-3 to TRBJ1-1, with D uncertain. V was shortened by 0 bases and J by 5 bases, with 13 bases between the two germline ends. Germline values: CDR1 SGHTA, CDR2 FQGTGA. The CDR3 runs to 15 residues. This CDR3 is CASSLTPSPTTEAFF. The DNA of the CDR3 is TGTGCCAGCAGCTTAACCCCATCCCCCACGACTGAAGCTTTCTTT.

This clonotype was observed a few times. The chain joins TRBV19 to TRBJ1-5, with 7 bases identical to TRBD1. Germline V lookup: CDR1 LNHDA, CDR2 SQIVND (reference sequence). J was trimmed by 3 bases and V by 5 bases; bases with no gene match: 7. This CDR3 is built from 15 residues. The CDR3 coding sequence is TGTGCCAGTAGTGCCGGGACAGAAGACAATCAGCCCCAGCATTTT. It encodes CASSAGTEDNQPQHF.

This clonotype showed up just a few times. Here the CDR3 DNA reads TGTGCCAGCAGCGTACGCGGGGTGGAAGAGCAGTACTTC. It yields the protein CASSVRGVEEQYF. The chain employs TRBV9 and TRBJ2-7; perhaps TRBD2 as D (6 bases). In germline, CDR1 is SGDLS, CDR2 YYNGEE. The CDR3 spans 13 residues. The germline V and J ends were trimmed by 1 base and 7 bases, with 12 bases remaining between them. Complete variable domain (other parts from reference TRBV9 and TRBJ2-7): DSGVTQTPKHLITATGQRVTLRCSPRSGDLSVYWYQQSLDQGLQFLIQYYNGEERAKGNILERFSAQQFPDLHSELNLSSLELGDSALYFCASSVRGVEEQYFGPGTRLTVT.

In the case of this clonotype: Since a much larger clone is just one base distant, this may be a read error. This sequence joins TRBV6-5 and TRBJ2-5, with D unresolved. This CDR3 region has 12 residues. Germline CDR1 MNHEY, CDR2 SVGAGI. CDR3 DNA: TGTGCCATCAGTTACACGCAAGAGGCCCAGTACTTC. Amino acid sequence: CAISYTQEAQYF.

CDR3 bases: TGTGCTAGTAACCATCTTGGCTCCGTTCAGCCCCAGCATTTT. The encoded protein is CASNHLGSVQPQHF. The chain combines TRBV12-5 with TRBJ1-5; D is uncertain. V was shortened by 8 bases and J by 6 bases, with 17 bases between the two germline ends. Looked up from germline, CDR1 is LGHNT and CDR2 is FRNRAP. The CDR3 extends over 14 amino acids.

Of note for this clonotype: An end of the junction differs from the germline gene, which may be a read error. The chain employs TRBV10-3 and TRBJ1-1; no definite D call. This CDR3 is built from 12 residues. Germline V CDR1 and CDR2: ENHRY, SYGVKD. The CDR3 coding sequence is TGTGCCAGCAGTGAAGCGAACACTGAAGCTTTCTTT. This translates into CASSEANTEAFF.

About this clonotype itself: A read error is possible here, since a much larger clone lies one base away. The chain carries TRBV7-6 and TRBJ2-5, with D tentatively TRBD1 (7 bases). Germline V lookup: CDR1 SGHVS, CDR2 FNYEAQ. V shed 6 bases and J shed 7 bases, with 24 bases lying between them. The CDR3 runs 16 residues. The chain's CDR3 is CASSESLVQGEATQYF. CDR3 nucleotides: TGTGCCAGCAGTGAGTCGTTGGTCCAGGGGGAGGCGACCCAGTACTTC.

A remark on this clonotype: A much larger clone differs from this one at a single base, so this may be a read error. V is TRBV6-1 and J is TRBJ2-7; the D gene could be TRBD1 or TRBD2 (6 bases each). Looked up from germline, CDR1 is MNHNS and CDR2 is SASEGT. The CDR3 is 17 amino acids. The CDR3 spells CAISEAVRGESSYEQYF. CDR3 bases: TGTGCCATCAGTGAAGCTGTTAGGGGGGAGAGCTCCTACGAGCAGTACTTC.

This clonotype has ten or more counts. V gene TRBV20-1 combines with J gene TRBJ1-6; D uncertain. V was pared by 4 bases and J by 8 bases, with 9 bases between. Germline CDR1 reads DFQATT; CDR2 reads SNEGSKA (reference sequence). The CDR3 runs to 12 residues. This chain's CDR3 is CSAIWQDSPLHF. In DNA form, the CDR3 reads TGCAGTGCTATATGGCAAGATTCACCCCTCCACTTT.

The chain couples TRBV29-1 to TRBJ1-2, with TRBD1 identical over 10 bases. The V and J ends lost 8 bases and 7 bases, in that order; junction bases with no gene match: 10. The germline V gene encodes CDR1 SQVTM and CDR2 ANQGSEA. CDR3 length equals 13 residues. CDR3 sequence: CSTLSGTGVGYTF. For the CDR3, the DNA is TGCAGCACCTTATCGGGGACAGGGGTTGGCTACACCTTC.

The genes are TRBV29-1 and TRBJ1-2; D gene unclear. The CDR3 consists of 13 residues. Germline V gene data show CDR1 as SQVTM and CDR2 as ANQGSEA. CDR3 nucleotides: TGCAGAGAATGGGCAGGCCAGATCTATGGCTACACCTTC. This encodes CREWAGQIYGYTF.

This clonotype was seen only a few times. The chain carries TRBV15 and TRBJ2-1; tentatively, D is TRBD1 (5 bases). The germline gives CDR1 LNHNV, CDR2 YYDKDF (reference sequence). CDR3 length: 15 amino acids. Trimming took off 0 bases at V and 4 bases at J, with 10 bases between the two ends. The CDR3 is CATSRDGYRYNEQFF. The CDR3 DNA is TGTGCCACCAGCAGAGATGGGTACAGGTACAATGAGCAGTTCTTC.

This clonotype has just a few counts. The genes are TRBV5-1 and TRBJ2-7; D call uncertain. V lost 0 bases and J lost 3, with 10 bases in between. This CDR3 contains 14 residues. Germline V lookup: CDR1 SGHRS, CDR2 YFSETQ. The CDR3 is CASSLAVDNYEQYF. CDR3 DNA: TGCGCCAGCAGCTTGGCCGTGGATAACTACGAGCAGTACTTC.

There are a few counts of this clonotype. The V and J genes are TRBV12-3 or TRBV12-4 and TRBJ2-5; possibly TRBD2 for D (6 bases). The CDR3 is 16 amino acids. V lost 3 bases to trimming and J lost 4 bases, with 18 bases between them. CDR3 in DNA: TGTGCCAGCAGTTTCCCGGGGGAAATTTCTAGAGAGACCCAGTACTTC. It specifies CASSFPGEISRETQYF.

This sequence joins TRBV2 and TRBJ2-7; possibly TRBD1 for D (5 bases). Germline CDR1 reads SNHLY; CDR2 reads FYNNEI. V was trimmed by 0 bases and J by 3 bases, leaving 15 bases between them. The CDR3 totals 16 residues. The CDR3 loop is CASSEARRGGYYEQYF. CDR3 DNA sequence: TGTGCCAGCAGTGAAGCGCGTAGGGGCGGTTACTACGAGCAGTACTTC.

This clonotype has at least ten counts. The chain is built from TRBV24-1 and TRBJ1-1; no clear D gene. Germline-derived CDR1 and CDR2 are KGHDR and SFDVKD. This CDR3 is 16 amino acids long. V shed 0 bases and J shed 0 bases, with 10 bases lying between them. The CDR3 DNA reads as TGTGCCACCAGTGATTTGCGCCAGGCCATGAACACTGAAGCTTTCTTT. It is translated as CATSDLRQAMNTEAFF.

The chain uses TRBV19 and TRBJ1-4; 10 positions agree with TRBD1. The germline V gene has CDR1 LNHDA and CDR2 SQIVND (reference sequence). This CDR3 has 15 amino acids. After removal of 8 bases from V and 0 bases from J, the junction contained 3 bases not matched to a gene. The CDR3 region is CASGQGVATNEKLFF. The CDR3 DNA follows: TGTGCCAGTGGACAGGGGGTAGCAACTAATGAAAAACTGTTTTTT.